Presented here are 12 T cell receptor beta chains from one specimen sequenced in a study of cytomegalovirus exposure and HLA in healthy donors. The PCR had 60 Vbeta and 13 Jbeta primers. Sequencing was performed with immunoSEQ multiplex PCR; in TCRdb, only in-frame clones are kept and a portion is missing. The data hold 150,000 to 200,000 clones, with around 74% observed a single time. The source material was PBMCs. These receptors all stem from a female donor in good health and CMV-seronegative.

This clone was detected a few times. J is TRBJ2-7 and V is TRBV5-1; TRBD1 aligns across 9 bases. Unmatched junction bases numbered 10, after V lost 1 base and J lost 2 bases. CDR1 SGHRS and CDR2 YFSETQ come from the germline V gene. This CDR3 is 17 amino acids long. In DNA, the CDR3 is TGCGCCAGCAGCTTGTTCCGCGGGACAGGGTTAACCTACGAGCAGTACTTC. It is translated as CASSLFRGTGLTYEQYF.

The genes are TRBV30 and TRBJ2-6; tentative D call: TRBD1 (6 bases). CDR3 length equals 16 residues. Trimming removed 3 bases from V and 3 bases from J, with 15 bases in between. The germline V gene encodes CDR1 GTSNPN and CDR2 SVGIG (reference sequence). CDR3 DNA sequence: TGTGCCTGGAGGGGACACCTTCTATTTGGGGCCAACGTCCTGACTTTC. Protein: CAWRGHLLFGANVLTF.

The table lists this clone with a few counts. J is TRBJ2-5 and V is TRBV6-6, with D tentatively TRBD2 (5 bases). The CDR3 loop spans 15 amino acids. Trimming shortened V by 0 bases and J by 5 bases, and 13 bases separated the two germline ends. The germline V gene has CDR1 MNHNY and CDR2 SVGAGI (reference sequence). In DNA, the CDR3 is TGTGCCAGCAGTTACTCCAGCCTCTCGGGGGAGACCCAGTACTTC. Translating it yields CASSYSSLSGETQYF.

The V and J genes are TRBV6-6 and TRBJ2-5; perhaps TRBD1 as D (5 bases). Trimming cost V 0 bases and J 1 base, with 12 bases left between them. Per germline, CDR1 MNHNY and CDR2 SVGAGI (reference sequence). This CDR3 region has 16 residues. The CDR3 protein is CASSYSRQTTQETQYF. The CDR3, as DNA: TGTGCCAGCAGTTACTCGAGACAGACGACCCAAGAGACCCAGTACTTC.

This clone was observed a handful of times. The J gene is TRBJ1-3, the V gene TRBV5-8, with D maybe TRBD1 (6 bases). Trimming removed 4 bases at V and 4 bases at J, with 18 bases between. The CDR3 consists of 16 residues. Germline values: CDR1 SGHTS, CDR2 YDEGEE. In DNA form, the CDR3 reads TGTGCCAGCAGCGCCGGACAGAGGGTTGTGGGAAACACCATATATTTT. It is translated as CASSAGQRVVGNTIYF.

The V and J genes are TRBV6-1 and TRBJ2-3, with TRBD2 matching 13 bases. There are 19 residues in the CDR3. Per germline, CDR1 MNHNS and CDR2 SASEGT. With 4 bases clipped from V and 2 bases from J, the junction kept 12 bases outside the gene matches. CDR3 loop: CASSAPPGLAGLLTDTQYF. The CDR3 DNA sequence: TGTGCCAGCAGTGCTCCGCCGGGACTAGCGGGGCTACTCACAGATACGCAGTATTTT.

This sequence joins TRBV7-2 and TRBJ2-7, with 14 nucleotides matching TRBD2. The J call is uncertain, as TRBJ2-5 better fits the DNA end. CDR3 length: 16 residues. Germline CDR1 and CDR2: SGHTA and FQGNSA. CDR3 region: CASSLGTSGGWETQYF. DNA of the CDR3: TGTGCCAGCAGCTTAGGGACTAGCGGGGGGTGGGAGACCCAGTACTTC.

The chain links TRBV5-1 to TRBJ2-3; TRBD1 is a possible D gene (5 bases). Germline V gives CDR1 SGHRS, CDR2 YFSETQ. CDR3 length: 13 amino acids. V was trimmed by 1 base and J by 6 bases, leaving 9 bases between them. In nucleotides, the CDR3 is TGCGCCAGCAGCTTGCCAGGGTCGGATACGCAGTATTTT. Its translation is CASSLPGSDTQYF.

Only a few counts were recorded for this clone. The chain links TRBV7-8 to TRBJ1-5; D perhaps matches TRBD1 (6 bases). V lost 1 base and J lost 2, with 6 bases in between. CDR1 and CDR2 from the germline V gene are SGHVS and FQNEAQ. The CDR3 totals 14 residues. CDR3 protein: CASSLDRGNQPQHF. CDR3 DNA: TGTGCCAGCAGCTTAGACAGGGGCAATCAGCCCCAGCATTTT.

The V call is TRBV19, the J call TRBJ2-1; 11 positions agree with TRBD2. The CDR3 sequence is 15 residues long. Per the germline V gene, CDR1 is LNHDA and CDR2 is SQIVND (reference sequence). After removal of 3 bases from V and 4 bases from J, the junction contained 2 bases not matched to a gene. The CDR3 reads CASSMLAGGYNEQFF. CDR3 coding DNA: TGTGCCAGTAGTATGCTAGCGGGAGGTTACAATGAGCAGTTCTTC.

This chain connects TRBV19 to TRBJ2-5; 7 bases line up with TRBD2. The CDR3 covers 16 residues. CDR1 is LNHDA and CDR2 is SQIVND in the germline V gene (reference sequence). The ends lost 7 bases at V and 1 base at J; junction bases unmatched: 12. CDR3 bases: TGTGCCAGTAATTCTGGCAGCCGGGGGGTCCAAGAGACCCAGTACTTC. Amino acid sequence: CASNSGSRGVQETQYF.

Only a few counts were recorded for this clone. CDR3 DNA sequence: TGTGCCAGCAGCCCCCTCTTGCGGGAGAGGACCGGGGAGCTGTTTTTT. Translated, it gives CASSPLLRERTGELFF. V is TRBV7-6 and J is TRBJ2-2; 7 nucleotides agree with TRBD2. V dropped 5 bases and J dropped 5; count of bases not matched to a gene: 11. The CDR3 covers 16 residues. The germline CDR1 and CDR2 sequences are SGHVS and FNYEAQ.